The clone carrying this T cell receptor beta chain has a count of ten or more. Other autoimmune diseases, uncontrolled infections, pregnancy or lactation led to the exclusion of patients. Thyroid ultrasound, orbital computed tomography, TRAb, serum thyroxine and clinical symptoms formed the basis of diagnosis. PBMCs were obtained from 8 to 10 ml of fresh peripheral blood. The sample belongs to a study of Graves' ophthalmopathy and Graves' hyperthyroidism. At the level of the study: The authors collected peripheral blood at initial diagnosis, before any treatment.

RNA served as the template for amplifying TCR beta CDR3 regions. The workflow started with a first-round RT-PCR run with HTBI primers and then moved on to a second-round multiplex PCR. A single record per CDR3 protein comes from TCRdb applying MiXCR to the multiplex PCR reads. The data contain approximately 410,000 distinct CDR3 sequences, 15% of them singletons. There are 13 residues in the CDR3. Per germline, CDR1 MNHEY and CDR2 SMNVEV (reference sequence). V lost 4 bases, J lost 11 bases, and 17 bases lay in between. Sequenced sample: peripheral blood. The chain is built from TRBV27 and TRBJ1-1; perhaps TRBD1 as D (6 bases). This receptor was obtained from a woman between 18 and 29 years old with stable Graves' hyperthyroidism. The CDR3 DNA reads TGTGCCAGCAGTTCGCAGGGGCGGTTCGAGGCTTTCTTT. Encoded protein: CASSSQGRFEAFF.